These T cell receptor beta chains were read from a single sample in a study of blood T cell repertoires in COVID-19. Produced via immunoSEQ multiplex PCR; TCRdb's table is partial and in-frame only. This sample has more than 300,000 clones, with around 87% found just once. Sequencing input: peripheral blood. The receptors were sampled from a woman in her thirties with COVID-19, enrolled during active disease. Both conserved end residues are part of each CDR3. Each record gives: J gene, D gene, clone size, V gene, CDR3 protein, CDR3 DNA. D genes are given only for firm matches. Where a row states a size, it is once, few, many or the class of an expanded clone; other rows omit it.

TRBJ1-6	TRBD1	-	TRBV27	CASSFQGAGSPLHF	TGTGCCAGCAGTTTCCAGGGGGCTGGCTCACCCCTCCACTTT
TRBJ1-5	-	-	TRBV19	CASSKTGTNQPQHF	TGTGCCAGTAGTAAGACAGGTACCAATCAGCCCCAGCATTTT
TRBJ2-7	-	few	TRBV6-5	CASSRDRGYEQYF	TGTGCCAGCAGCAGGGATCGCGGCTACGAGCAGTACTTC
TRBJ1-5	-	-	TRBV29-1	CSVLQNNQPQHF	TGCAGCGTTCTGCAGAACAATCAGCCCCAGCATTTT
TRBJ2-1	TRBD1	once	TRBV10-3	CAISGRDRGDEQFF	TGTGCCATCAGTGGCCGGGACAGGGGTGATGAGCAGTTCTTC
TRBJ1-6	-	-	TRBV28	CASTGGRRIDSPLHF	TGTGCCAGCACCGGAGGGAGGCGGATTGATTCACCCCTCCACTTT
TRBJ1-4	TRBD1	-	TRBV9	CASSVGSGQLEKLFF	TGTGCCAGCAGCGTAGGGTCGGGACAGCTTGAAAAACTGTTTTTT
TRBJ2-1	TRBD2	-	TRBV11-3	CASSFGTGRAGNEQFF	TGTGCCAGCAGCTTTGGGACCGGGAGGGCCGGGAATGAGCAGTTCTTC
TRBJ1-5	TRBD1	-	TRBV28	CASNPGTVNQPQHF	TGTGCCAGCAACCCGGGGACAGTTAATCAGCCCCAGCATTTT
TRBJ2-1	-	-	TRBV6-5	CASQDSSYNEQFF	TGTGCCAGCCAGGACAGCTCCTACAATGAGCAGTTCTTC
TRBJ1-4	-	once	TRBV5-5	CASSFLAGINEKLFF	TGTGCCAGCAGCTTTTTGGCAGGGATTAATGAAAAACTGTTTTTT
TRBJ2-2	TRBD2	-	TRBV6-6	CASSTLAGANTGELFF	TGTGCCAGCAGTACACTAGCGGGAGCGAACACCGGGGAGCTGTTTTTT
TRBJ2-5	TRBD2	-	TRBV18	CASSPQSGGGETQYF	TGTGCCAGCTCACCACAGTCCGGGGGAGGGGAGACCCAGTACTTC
TRBJ1-1	-	few	TRBV21-1	CASSKTGNTEAFF	TGTGCCAGCAGCAAGACAGGGAACACTGAAGCTTTCTTT
TRBJ2-7	TRBD1	-	TRBV7-2	CASSLETGSGEQYF	TGTGCCAGCAGCTTAGAGACAGGGTCCGGCGAGCAGTACTTC
TRBJ2-2	-	-	TRBV12-3/TRBV12-4	CASSFQVPGELFF	TGTGCCAGCAGTTTTCAGGTTCCCGGGGAGCTGTTTTTT
TRBJ1-1	-	-	TRBV6-5	CASSYGALDTEAFF	TGTGCCAGCAGTTACGGGGCATTGGACACTGAAGCTTTCTTT
TRBJ2-2	-	-	TRBV7-6	CASSRGLRGTGELFF	TGTGCCAGCAGCCGGGGACTCAGAGGAACCGGGGAGCTGTTTTTT
TRBJ1-6	-	-	TRBV7-8	CASSLGGWDTRDSPLHF	TGTGCCAGCAGCCTAGGGGGATGGGACACTCGCGATTCACCCCTCCACTTT
TRBJ2-3	-	-	TRBV7-3	CASSWGASTDTQYF	TGTGCCAGCAGCTGGGGAGCGAGCACAGATACGCAGTATTTT
TRBJ2-3	-	-	TRBV5-6	CASSLATADTQYF	TGTGCCAGCAGCTTGGCCACAGCAGATACGCAGTATTTT
TRBJ2-7	-	-	TRBV2	CASSRERSSYEQYF	TGTGCCAGCAGTCGGGAAAGGAGCTCCTACGAGCAGTACTTC
TRBJ2-7	TRBD1	-	TRBV6-5	CASSYLTGQVWYF	TGTGCCAGCAGTTACCTGACCGGACAGGTTTGGTACTTC
TRBJ2-7	-	few	TRBV4-2	CASSQDGASSYEQYF	TGTGCCAGCAGCCAAGATGGGGCCAGTTCCTACGAGCAGTACTTC
TRBJ2-2	TRBD2	-	TRBV4-1	CASSTRTSGNTGELFF	TGCGCCAGCAGCACCCGGACTAGCGGGAACACCGGGGAGCTGTTTTTT
TRBJ2-5	TRBD1	-	TRBV11-3	CASSSGGAETQYF	TGTGCCAGCAGCTCAGGGGGCGCTGAGACCCAGTACTTC
TRBJ2-1	-	-	TRBV4-2	CASSQEANGDYNEQFF	TGTGCCAGCAGCCAAGAAGCCAACGGGGACTACAATGAGCAGTTCTTC
TRBJ2-1	-	-	TRBV24-1	CATSETYTDEQFF	TGTGCCACCAGTGAAACATACACAGATGAGCAGTTCTTC
TRBJ2-7	TRBD2	-	TRBV19	CASSSTSGNSYEQYF	TGTGCCAGTAGTTCAACTAGCGGGAACTCCTACGAGCAGTACTTC
TRBJ2-7	-	once	TRBV20-1	CSATSPTGQYF	TGCAGTGCAACGAGTCCTACCGGGCAGTACTTC
TRBJ2-3	-	-	TRBV7-3	CASSPANTDTQYF	TGTGCCAGCAGCCCTGCTAACACAGATACGCAGTATTTT
TRBJ2-1	TRBD2	-	TRBV2	CASSSGQGVAGFSYNEQFF	TGTGCCAGCAGCAGCGGCCAAGGGGTAGCGGGATTCTCCTACAATGAGCAGTTCTTC
TRBJ1-4	-	few	TRBV15	CATSRGLRGEKLFF	TGTGCCACCAGCAGAGGCCTTAGGGGTGAAAAACTGTTTTTT
TRBJ2-2	-	once	TRBV27	CASGYPYGGRSTGELFF	TGTGCCAGCGGATACCCCTACGGGGGGCGCAGCACCGGGGAGCTGTTTTTT
TRBJ2-1	TRBD2	-	TRBV3-1/TRBV3-2	CASSQDASGRWGEQFF	TGTGCCAGCAGCCAAGACGCTAGCGGGAGATGGGGTGAGCAGTTCTTC
TRBJ2-5	-	-	TRBV12-3/TRBV12-4	CASSRYQETQYF	TGTGCCAGCAGTCGGTACCAAGAGACCCAGTACTTC
TRBJ2-1	TRBD2	once	TRBV5-6	CASSWEGRASGRYEQFF	TGTGCCAGCAGCTGGGAAGGAAGAGCTAGCGGGAGGTATGAGCAGTTCTTC
TRBJ2-5	TRBD2	-	TRBV2	CASVSGLAGTQYF	TGTGCCAGCGTATCGGGACTAGCGGGGACCCAGTACTTC
TRBJ2-5	-	-	TRBV4-3	CASSQDIGGMETQYF	TGCGCCAGCAGCCAAGATATAGGAGGGATGGAGACCCAGTACTTC
TRBJ2-7	TRBD2	-	TRBV6-6	CASSPQIFHGTSGSYEQYF	TGTGCCAGCAGTCCACAAATTTTCCACGGGACTAGCGGTTCCTACGAGCAGTACTTC